This TCR beta chain was recovered during a study of blood T cell repertoires in COVID-19. Authors' methods: Using reference gene primer amplification, nucleated cell counts were estimated. Sequencing used immunoSEQ multiplex PCR; TCRdb keeps in-frame clones, though not all of them. D and trimming were read from the DNA, whereas the V and J calls and clone size are those reported in that table. This sample yields roughly 70,000 clones, of which 85% to 90% are seen a single time; approximately 6.7% belongs to the top ten. This CDR3 is built from 16 residues. Between the trimmed V and J ends, which lost 6 bases and 2 bases, there was a span of 14 bases. Germline assignment: CDR1 LNHDA and CDR2 SQIVND (reference sequence).

This sequence was found in a woman of 80 years or more with active COVID-19. The sequenced sample consisted of peripheral blood. The V and J genes are TRBV19 and TRBJ1-6; a weak D match, TRBD1 (6 bases). As DNA, the CDR3 is TGTGCCAGTAGCTACGACAGGAGTACCTATAATTCACCCCTCCACTTT. This gives the protein CASSYDRSTYNSPLHF.